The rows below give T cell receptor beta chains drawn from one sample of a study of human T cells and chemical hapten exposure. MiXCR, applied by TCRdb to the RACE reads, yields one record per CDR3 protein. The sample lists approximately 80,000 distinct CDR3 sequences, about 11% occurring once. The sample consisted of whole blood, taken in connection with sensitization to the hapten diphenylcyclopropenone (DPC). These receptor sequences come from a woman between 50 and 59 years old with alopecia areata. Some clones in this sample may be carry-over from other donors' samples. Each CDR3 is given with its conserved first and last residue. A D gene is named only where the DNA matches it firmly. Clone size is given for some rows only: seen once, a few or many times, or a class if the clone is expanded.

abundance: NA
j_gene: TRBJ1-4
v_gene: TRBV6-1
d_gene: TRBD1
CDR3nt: TGTGCCAGCAGTGCGGCAGGGGGCTCTTTGGCTAATGAAAAACTGTTTTTT
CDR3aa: CASSAAGGSLANEKLFF

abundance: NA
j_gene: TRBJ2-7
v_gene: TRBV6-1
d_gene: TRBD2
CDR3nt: TGTGCCAGCAGTTGGCTAGCGGAGGGCTACGAGCAGTACTTC
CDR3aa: CASSWLAEGYEQYF

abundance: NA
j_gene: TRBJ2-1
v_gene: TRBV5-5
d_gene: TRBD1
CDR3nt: TGTGCCAGCAGCTTTGGTAGGGGGCGGCGTGAGCAGTTCTTC
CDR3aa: CASSFGRGRREQFF

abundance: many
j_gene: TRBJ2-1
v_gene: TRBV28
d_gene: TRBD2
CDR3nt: TGTGCCAGCAGTTTGGCTAGCGGAAGACCTACCTACAATGAGCAGTTCTTC
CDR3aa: CASSLASGRPTYNEQFF

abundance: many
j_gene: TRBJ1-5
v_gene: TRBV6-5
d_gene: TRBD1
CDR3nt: TGTGCCAGCAGTCATCTCAACGACAGGGAAAATCAGCCCCAGCATTTT
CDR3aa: CASSHLNDRENQPQHF

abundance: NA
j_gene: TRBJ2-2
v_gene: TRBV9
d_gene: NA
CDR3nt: TGTGCCAGCAGCGTAGCAGGACACAACACCGGGGAGCTGTTTTTT
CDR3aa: CASSVAGHNTGELFF

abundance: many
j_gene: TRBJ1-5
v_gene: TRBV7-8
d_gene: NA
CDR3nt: TGTGCCAGCAGCCCCTGGACACTTAGCAATCAGCCCCAGCATTTT
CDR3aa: CASSPWTLSNQPQHF

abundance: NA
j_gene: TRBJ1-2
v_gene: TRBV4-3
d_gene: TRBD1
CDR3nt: TGCGCCAGCAGCCGATATGGGACAGACAACTATGGCTACACCTTC
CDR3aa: CASSRYGTDNYGYTF

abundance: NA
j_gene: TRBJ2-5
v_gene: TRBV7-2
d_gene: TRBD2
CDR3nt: TGTGCCAGCAGCCCCATCGGGGCGGGAGGGCCGAGTGAGACCCAGTACTTC
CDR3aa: CASSPIGAGGPSETQYF

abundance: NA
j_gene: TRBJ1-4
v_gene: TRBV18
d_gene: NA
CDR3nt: TGTGCCAGCTCACCACCGAACAGTGAAAAACTGTTTTTT
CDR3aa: CASSPPNSEKLFF

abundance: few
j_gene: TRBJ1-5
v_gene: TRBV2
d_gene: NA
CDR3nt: TGTGCCAGCAGTGTAGTCCGGGTAGGACAGCCCCAGCATTTT
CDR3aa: CASSVVRVGQPQHF

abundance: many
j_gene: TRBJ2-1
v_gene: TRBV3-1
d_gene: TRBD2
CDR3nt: TGTGCCAGCAGCCTTCCGGGACTAGCGGGAGCGAGGAATGAGCAGTTCTTC
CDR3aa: CASSLPGLAGARNEQFF

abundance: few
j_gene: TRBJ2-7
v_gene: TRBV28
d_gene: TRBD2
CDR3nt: TGTGCCAGCAGTTCCCCGGGACTAGCAACCTACGAGCAGTACTTC
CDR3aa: CASSSPGLATYEQYF

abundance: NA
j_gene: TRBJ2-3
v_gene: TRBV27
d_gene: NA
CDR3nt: TGTGCCAGCAGTTTACAGGGTTATCCAGATACGCAGTATTTT
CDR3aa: CASSLQGYPDTQYF

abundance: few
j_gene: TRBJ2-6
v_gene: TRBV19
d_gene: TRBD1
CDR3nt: TGTGCCAGTAGTCCCCGGGACAGTCGATTAGACGTCCTGACTTTC
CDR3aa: CASSPRDSRLDVLTF

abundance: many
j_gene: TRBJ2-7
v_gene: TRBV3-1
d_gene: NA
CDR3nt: TGTGCCAGCAGCCTCGGATTCAGAGACGAGCAGTACTTC
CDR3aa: CASSLGFRDEQYF

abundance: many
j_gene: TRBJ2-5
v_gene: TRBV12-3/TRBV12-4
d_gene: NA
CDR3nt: TGTGCCAGCATCTTAGGGGGGCGCTTGGAGACCCAGTACTTC
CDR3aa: CASILGGRLETQYF

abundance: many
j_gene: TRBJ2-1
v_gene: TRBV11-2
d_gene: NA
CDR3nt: TGTGCCAGCAGCTTATCCGGACATCAAGGTGATGAGCAGTTCTTC
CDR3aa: CASSLSGHQGDEQFF

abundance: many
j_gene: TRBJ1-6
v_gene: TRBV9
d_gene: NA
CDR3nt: TGTGCCAGCAGCCCCCAGGTCGGGAATTCACCCCTCCACTTT
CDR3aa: CASSPQVGNSPLHF

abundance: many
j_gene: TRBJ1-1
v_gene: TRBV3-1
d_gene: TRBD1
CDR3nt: TGTGCCAGCAGCCCCGCCAACAGGGGTACTGAAGCTTTCTTT
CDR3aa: CASSPANRGTEAFF

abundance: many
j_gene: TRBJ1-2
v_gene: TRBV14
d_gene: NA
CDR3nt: TGTGCCAGCAGCCAGGTCCAGGCGGCTCCGGCTGGCTACACCTTC
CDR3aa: CASSQVQAAPAGYTF

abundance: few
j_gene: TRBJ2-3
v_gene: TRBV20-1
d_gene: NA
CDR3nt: TGCAGTGCTAGAGACCCCGGGCAGCGAGGGAAAACAGATACGCAGTATTTT
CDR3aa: CSARDPGQRGKTDTQYF

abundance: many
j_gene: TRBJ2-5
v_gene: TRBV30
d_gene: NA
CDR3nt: TGTGCCTGGAGTGTACTTTCTTCGGGCTACCCGATAAGCCAAGAGACCCAGTACTTC
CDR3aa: CAWSVLSSGYPISQETQYF

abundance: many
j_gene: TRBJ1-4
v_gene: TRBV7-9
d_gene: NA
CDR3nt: TGTGCCAGCAGCTTACTAGGGCCTACGAATGAAAAACTGTTTTTT
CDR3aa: CASSLLGPTNEKLFF

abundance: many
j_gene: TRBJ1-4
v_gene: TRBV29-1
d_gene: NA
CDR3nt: TGCAGCGTTGCTCTGGCCCACGAAGGAAATGAAAAACTGTTTTTT
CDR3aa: CSVALAHEGNEKLFF

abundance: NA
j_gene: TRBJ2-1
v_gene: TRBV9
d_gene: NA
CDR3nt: TGTGCCAGCAGCGTAGGTTCCCTAGCGCGGCAGTTCTTC
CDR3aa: CASSVGSLARQFF

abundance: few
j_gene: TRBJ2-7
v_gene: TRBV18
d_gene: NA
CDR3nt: TGTGCCAGCTCACAAAAAAGGGGTTGGGACGAGCAGTACTTC
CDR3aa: CASSQKRGWDEQYF

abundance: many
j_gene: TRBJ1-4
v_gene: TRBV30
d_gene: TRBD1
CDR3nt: TGTGCCTGGAGAGGACAGGGCGCCTACTCAAAACTGTTTTTT
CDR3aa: CAWRGQGAYSKLFF

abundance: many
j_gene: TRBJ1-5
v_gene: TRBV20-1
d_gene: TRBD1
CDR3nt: TGCAGTGCTAGCCCCGGGACAGGGATTAGCAATCAGCCCCAGCATTTT
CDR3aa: CSASPGTGISNQPQHF

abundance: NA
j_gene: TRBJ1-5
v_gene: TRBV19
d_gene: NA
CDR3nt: TGTGCCAGTAGTACCCCCAGTGGGGGCAATCAGCCCCAGCATTTT
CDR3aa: CASSTPSGGNQPQHF

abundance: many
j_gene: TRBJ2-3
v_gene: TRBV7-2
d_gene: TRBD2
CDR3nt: TGTGCCAGCAGCCGAGGACTAGCGGTCCTCACAGATACGCAGTATTTT
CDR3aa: CASSRGLAVLTDTQYF

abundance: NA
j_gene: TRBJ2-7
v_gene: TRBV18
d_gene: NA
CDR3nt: TGTGCCAGCTCACCACCGGGCGGGTCCTACGAGCAGTACTTC
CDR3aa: CASSPPGGSYEQYF

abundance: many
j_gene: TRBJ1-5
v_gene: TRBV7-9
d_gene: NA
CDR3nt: TGTGCCAGCAGCCCCGCAGGCAATCAGCCCCAGCATTTT
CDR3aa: CASSPAGNQPQHF

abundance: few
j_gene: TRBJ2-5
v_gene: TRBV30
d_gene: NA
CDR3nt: TGTGCCTGGAGTACAGGGAACCAAGAGACCCAGTACTTC
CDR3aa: CAWSTGNQETQYF

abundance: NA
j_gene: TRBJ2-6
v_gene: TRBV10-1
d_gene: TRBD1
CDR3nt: TGCGCCAGCGGCGGACAGGGCCCTCGGGCTGGGGCCAACGTCCTGACTTTC
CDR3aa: CASGGQGPRAGANVLTF

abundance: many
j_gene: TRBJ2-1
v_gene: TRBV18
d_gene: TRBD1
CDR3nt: TGTGCCAGCTCAACCGCATGGACAGGGAGCGATGAGCAGTTCTTC
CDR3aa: CASSTAWTGSDEQFF

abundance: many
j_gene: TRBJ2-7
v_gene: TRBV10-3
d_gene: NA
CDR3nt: TGTGCCATCGGTACGGGGGCGGGGGAGCAGTACTTC
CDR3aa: CAIGTGAGEQYF

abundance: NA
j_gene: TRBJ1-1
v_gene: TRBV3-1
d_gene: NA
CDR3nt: TGTGCCAGCAGCCCGCAGGTTCGCACTGAAGCTTTCTTT
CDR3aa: CASSPQVRTEAFF

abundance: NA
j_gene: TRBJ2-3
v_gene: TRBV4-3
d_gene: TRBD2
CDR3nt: TGCGCCAGCAGCCAGGTAGCGGGGGGACGGGATACGCAGTATTTT
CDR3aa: CASSQVAGGRDTQYF

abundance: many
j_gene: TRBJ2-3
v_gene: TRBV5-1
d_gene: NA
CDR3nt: TGCGCCAGCAGCTTGGGACAGCCTAAAAATACGCAGTATTTT
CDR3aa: CASSLGQPKNTQYF

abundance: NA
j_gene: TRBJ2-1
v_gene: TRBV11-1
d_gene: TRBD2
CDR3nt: TGTGCCAGCAGCTTACTCCCTAGCGGGGGGCTTAATGAGCAGTTCTTC
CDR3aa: CASSLLPSGGLNEQFF

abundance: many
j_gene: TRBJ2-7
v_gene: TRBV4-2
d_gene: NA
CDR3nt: TGTGCCAGCAGCCAAGGCGAGGGTTCGATTCTCAGCTCCTACGAGCAGTACTTC
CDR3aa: CASSQGEGSILSSYEQYF

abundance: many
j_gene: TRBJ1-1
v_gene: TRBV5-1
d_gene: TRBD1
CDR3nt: TGCGCCAGCAGCTTGGATACAGGGGCGTTGAACACTGAAGCTTTCTTT
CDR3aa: CASSLDTGALNTEAFF

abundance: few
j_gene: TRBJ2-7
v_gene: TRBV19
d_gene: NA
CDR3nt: TGTGCCAGTAGTTTCCGACAGGATACCTACGAGCAGTACTTC
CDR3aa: CASSFRQDTYEQYF